Listed below are T cell receptor beta chains from one sample, sequenced in a study of cytomegalovirus exposure and HLA in healthy donors. Assay: immunoSEQ multiplex PCR; the TCRdb copy retains only in-frame clones and omits some. The data hold about 190,000 clones, with around 85% observed a single time. Source material: PBMCs. The receptors derive from a man aged 50-60 years in good health and CMV-seronegative. The CDR3 runs from the conserved cysteine through the conserved F or W. Fields, in order: J gene, CDR3 length, clone size, V gene, D gene, CDR3 DNA, CDR3 protein. D genes are given only for firm matches. Size values are once, few and many counts, or a class for expanded clones, and some rows have none.

>TRBJ2-7|15|.|TRBV7-9|.
TGTGCCAGCAGCCACCTGGGGCCACTAAAGGACGAGCAGTACTTC
CASSHLGPLKDEQYF
>TRBJ1-1|15|.|TRBV27|TRBD1
TGTGCCAGCAGTTGGGACAGGGGTATGAACACTGAAGCTTTCTTT
CASSWDRGMNTEAFF
>TRBJ2-2|12|few|TRBV29-1|.
TGCAGCGTTGTTTCCGGGACCGGGGAGCTGTTTTTT
CSVVSGTGELFF
>TRBJ1-3|18|.|TRBV27|.
TGTGCCAGCAGTTTGGATCTAGGGGATGCCGTCTCTGGAAACACCATATATTTT
CASSLDLGDAVSGNTIYF
>TRBJ2-1|15|once|TRBV5-6|TRBD1
TGTGCCAGCAGCTCTACAGGGGGCTCCTACAATGAGCAGTTCTTC
CASSSTGGSYNEQFF
>TRBJ2-5|13|.|TRBV19|TRBD2
TGTGCCAGTAATGCGGGGGGGCGTGAGACCCAGTACTTC
CASNAGGRETQYF
>TRBJ1-6|14|.|TRBV27|TRBD1
TGTGCCAGCGGACAGGGTGCTTGGAATTCACCCCTCCACTTT
CASGQGAWNSPLHF
>TRBJ1-2|17|.|TRBV7-2|TRBD1
TGTGCCAGCACCATAGTTACCGCCCCGGGACAGCCTTATGGCTACACCTTC
CASTIVTAPGQPYGYTF
>TRBJ2-3|16|.|TRBV15|TRBD2
TGTGCCACCAGCAGAGTATTAGCGGGGGGGGGAGATACGCAGTATTTT
CATSRVLAGGGDTQYF
>TRBJ2-5|16|.|TRBV2|.
TGTGCCAGCAGTGACCCTTTTACAGGGAGTGGAGAGACCCAGTACTTC
CASSDPFTGSGETQYF
>TRBJ2-3|17|once|TRBV18|.
TGTGCCAGCTCACCACCACTGACCCTCGGGGGTGGGGATACGCAGTATTTT
CASSPPLTLGGGDTQYF
>TRBJ2-7|14|.|TRBV11-2|.
TGTGCCAGCACCCAGCAGGGGCGGTGGTACGAGCAGTACTTC
CASTQQGRWYEQYF
>TRBJ1-4|16|.|TRBV6-5|.
TGTGCCAGCAGTTACTACCGGGATCCCTCGGGTGAAAAACTGTTTTTT
CASSYYRDPSGEKLFF
>TRBJ1-5|15|.|TRBV2|TRBD1
TGTGCCAGCATTCCGGACAGGGGGATTCGACGGCCCCAGCATTTT
CASIPDRGIRRPQHF
>TRBJ2-5|14|.|TRBV27|.
TGTGCCAGCAGTTTATCACGCGGAGGTGAGACCCAGTACTTC
CASSLSRGGETQYF
>TRBJ2-7|11|.|TRBV20-1|.
TGCAGTGCTAGACCCGCCGGGGAGCAGTACTTC
CSARPAGEQYF
>TRBJ2-5|14|.|TRBV7-8|TRBD1
TGTGCCAGCAGCCAACGGGACAGGGACCAGACCCAGTACTTC
CASSQRDRDQTQYF
>TRBJ2-5|14|.|TRBV7-9|TRBD2
TGTTCCAGCAGCTTCGCTAGCGGGGGAGAGACCCAGTACTTC
CSSSFASGGETQYF
>TRBJ2-1|13|.|TRBV7-6|.
TGTGCCAGCAGCCCACAGCTGCGGGGATACATATTCTTC
CASSPQLRGYIFF
>TRBJ2-5|16|.|TRBV19|TRBD1
TGTGCCAGTAGTGCGGAAGTCGGGACAGTCCAAGAGACCCAGTACTTC
CASSAEVGTVQETQYF